This TCR beta chain stems from a study of T cell repertoires in cytomegalovirus infection. Background on the study: Indications of both CMV infection and matching HLA type were provided by public TCR beta signatures. General observations from the study: It was HLA-C-restricted CMV-specific TCR beta clonotypes that dominated the response ex vivo.

A note on this clonotype: Its antigen is as yet unknown.

TCRdb passed the reads through MiXCR, listing each CDR3 protein once. In the table there are around 260,000 distinct CDR3 sequences, over 20% of which are singletons. Germline lookup yields CDR1 SGHTA and CDR2 FQGNSA. This CDR3 is 16 amino acids long. J gave up 1 base and V 0 bases, and 6 bases lay outside the gene matches. Sequenced sample: PBMCs. This TCR derives from a human donor in good health (CMV status not recorded). Some clones in this sample may be carry-over from other donors' samples. This chain joins TRBV7-2 and TRBJ2-7, with 7 bases that match TRBD2. This CDR3 reads CASSLALREFSYEQYF. CDR3 nucleotides: TGTGCCAGCAGCTTAGCGCTGCGGGAGTTTTCCTACGAGCAGTACTTC.